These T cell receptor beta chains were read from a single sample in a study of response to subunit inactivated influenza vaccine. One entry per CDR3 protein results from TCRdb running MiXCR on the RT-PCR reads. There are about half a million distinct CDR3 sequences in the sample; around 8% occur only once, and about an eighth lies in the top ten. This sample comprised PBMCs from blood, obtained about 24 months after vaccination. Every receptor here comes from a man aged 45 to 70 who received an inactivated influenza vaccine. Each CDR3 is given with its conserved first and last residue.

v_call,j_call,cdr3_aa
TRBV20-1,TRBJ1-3,CSARSGGRSGNTIYF
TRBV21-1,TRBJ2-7,CASSKISRAGGNVYEQYF
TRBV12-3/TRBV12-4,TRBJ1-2,CASSSKGYTF
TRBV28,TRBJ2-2,CASSPLRTRTGFIAGELFF
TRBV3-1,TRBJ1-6,CASSQGLGYSPLHF
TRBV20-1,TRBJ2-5,CSARVLVVSSQYF
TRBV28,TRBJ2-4,CASSSGRIAKNIQYF
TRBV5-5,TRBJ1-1,CASSLEGIGTEAFF
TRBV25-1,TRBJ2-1,CASWTSGRRYNEQFF
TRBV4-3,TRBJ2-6,CASSLRYSGANVLTF
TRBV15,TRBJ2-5,CATSRLLEETQYF
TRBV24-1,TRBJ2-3,CATSDFRGSTDTQYF
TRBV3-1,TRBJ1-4,CASSRNRGPVEKLFF
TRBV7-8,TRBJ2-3,CASSSGLAGATSTDTQYF
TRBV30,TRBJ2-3,CAWNPSGRPRDTQYF
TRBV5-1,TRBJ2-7,CASSLRTGGLSEQYF
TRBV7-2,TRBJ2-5,CASSLAPGSGGQETQYF
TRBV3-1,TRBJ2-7,CASSRIGGYEQYF
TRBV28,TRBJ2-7,CASRTPGTGVHEQYF
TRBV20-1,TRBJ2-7,CSARDPGGFDEQYF